The 6 T cell receptor beta chains below come from one sample, sequenced in a study of blood T cell repertoires in COVID-19. Only in-frame clones appear in the TCRdb table, and some are missing; sequencing was by immunoSEQ multiplex PCR. The table has a few hundred thousand clones, about 90% seen once. The sample taken for sequencing was peripheral blood. These TCRs come from a woman in her forties or fifties with acute or convalescent COVID-19.

V gene TRBV7-9 combines with J gene TRBJ1-5; D not resolved. This CDR3 has 13 residues. Germline CDR1 SEHNR, CDR2 FQNEAQ (reference sequence). V lost 3 bases and J lost 5, with 8 bases in between. The CDR3 is CASSFQADQPQHF. CDR3 bases: TGTGCCAGCAGCTTCCAGGCCGATCAGCCCCAGCATTTT.

The CDR3 DNA follows: TGTGCCAGCAGTTTCTCGGGGAATGAGCAGTTCTTC. Amino acid sequence: CASSFSGNEQFF. The rearrangement links TRBV12-3 or TRBV12-4 to TRBJ2-1, with TRBD2 as a possible D gene (5 bases). The CDR3 length is 12 residues. Trimming removed 3 bases from V and 7 bases from J, with 7 bases in between.

This chain links TRBV2 with TRBJ1-1; D call uncertain. Trimming took off 8 bases at V and 4 bases at J, with 20 bases between the two ends. Germline V gives CDR1 SNHLY, CDR2 FYNNEI. The CDR3 runs to 15 residues. The CDR3 DNA reads as TGTGCCAGCTCCCCTAGTTTCGGTATGGGCACTGAAGCTTTCTTT. This codes for CASSPSFGMGTEAFF.

This rearrangement joins TRBV6-6 to TRBJ2-3; 7 nucleotides match TRBD2. CDR1 and CDR2 (germline): MNHNY, SVGAGI (reference sequence). Losses at the gene ends were 7 bases for V and 2 bases for J; bases not matched to a gene: 9. The CDR3 loop spans 15 amino acids. For the CDR3, the DNA is TGTGCCAGCACCACGGGGCTAGCGGTCACAGATACGCAGTATTTT. It yields the protein CASTTGLAVTDTQYF.

The chain couples TRBV9 to TRBJ2-2; the match to TRBD1 covers 8 bases. The ends lost 7 bases at V and 5 bases at J; junction bases unmatched: 10. The germline V gene has CDR1 SGDLS and CDR2 YYNGEE. The CDR3 covers 15 residues. CDR3 residues: CASSRRTGQTGELFF. CDR3 DNA sequence: TGTGCCAGCTCCCGTCGGACAGGGCAGACCGGGGAGCTGTTTTTT.

The CDR3, as DNA: TGTGCCAGCACCGGACAGACCAGCTCTGGGGCCAACGTCCTGACTTTC. Its translation: CASTGQTSSGANVLTF. V is TRBV7-2 and J is TRBJ2-6, with a possible D match to TRBD1 (6 bases). Trimming shortened V by 7 bases and J by 0 bases, and 13 bases separated the two germline ends. CDR3 length: 16 amino acids. The germline V gene encodes CDR1 SGHTA and CDR2 FQGNSA. Together with reference TRBV7-2 and TRBJ2-6, the CDR3 gives the full variable domain: GAGVSQSPSNKVTEKGKDVELRCDPISGHTALYWYRQSLGQGLEFLIYFQGNSAPDKSGLPSDRFSAERTGGSVSTLTIQRTQQEDSAVYLCASTGQTSSGANVLTFGAGSRLTVL.